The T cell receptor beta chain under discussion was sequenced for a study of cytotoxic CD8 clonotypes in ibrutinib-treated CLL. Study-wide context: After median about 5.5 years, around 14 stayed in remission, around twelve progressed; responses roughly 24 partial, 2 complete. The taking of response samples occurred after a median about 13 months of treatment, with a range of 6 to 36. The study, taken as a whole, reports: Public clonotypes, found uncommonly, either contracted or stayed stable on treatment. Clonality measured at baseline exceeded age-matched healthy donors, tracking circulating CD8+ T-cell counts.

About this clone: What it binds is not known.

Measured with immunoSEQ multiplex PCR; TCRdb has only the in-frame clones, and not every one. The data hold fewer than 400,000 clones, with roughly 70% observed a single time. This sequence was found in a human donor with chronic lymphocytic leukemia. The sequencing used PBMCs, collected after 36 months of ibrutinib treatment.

CDR3 residues: CASRPTGGGYEQYF. CDR3 DNA sequence: TGTGCCAGTAGACCGACGGGGGGCGGTTACGAGCAGTACTTC. V gene TRBV19 combines with J gene TRBJ2-7, with a possible D match to TRBD2 (7 bases). V lost 6 bases and J 4 bases, leaving 16 bases between the germline ends. Germline assignment: CDR1 LNHDA and CDR2 SQIVND (reference sequence). The CDR3 totals 14 residues.